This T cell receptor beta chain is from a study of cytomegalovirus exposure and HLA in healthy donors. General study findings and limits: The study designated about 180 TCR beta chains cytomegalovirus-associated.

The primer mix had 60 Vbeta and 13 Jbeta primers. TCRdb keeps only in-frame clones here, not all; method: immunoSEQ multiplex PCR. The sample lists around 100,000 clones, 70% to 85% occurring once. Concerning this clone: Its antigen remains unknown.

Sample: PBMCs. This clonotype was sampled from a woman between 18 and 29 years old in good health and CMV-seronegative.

CDR3 loop: CASSLGWAEEAFF. CDR3 in DNA: TGTGCCAGCAGCTTAGGGTGGGCAGAAGAAGCTTTCTTT. The chain couples TRBV7-9 to TRBJ1-1; D unclear. The CDR3 loop spans 13 amino acids. Germline CDR1 and CDR2: SEHNR and FQNEAQ (reference sequence). V was pared by 1 base and J by 8 bases, with 11 bases between. The entire variable domain, with the rest obtained from reference TRBV7-9 and TRBJ1-1, is as follows: DTGVSQNPRHKITKRGQNVTFRCDPISEHNRLYWYRQTLGQGPEFLTYFQNEAQLEKSRLLSDRFSAERPKGSFSTLEIQRTEQGDSAMYLCASSLGWAEEAFFGQGTRLTVV.